The T cell receptor (beta chain) described here comes from a study of naive and memory T cell subsets. Broader study findings: TCR transcript changes with activation or differentiation may affect this RNA method.

Per germline, CDR1 SGHNT and CDR2 YYREEE (reference sequence). This CDR3 is built from 15 residues. Trimming took 4 bases from V and 5 from J, leaving 16 bases between them. The library had UMIs added by 3' ligation of an oligonucleotide to TCR cDNA. Whole-blood samples were 2 to 3 ml of peripheral blood from healthy adult volunteers. This clonotype appeared a few times. Its antigen is unidentified. Amplification of ligated cDNA took four PCR rounds with SP2 and nested alpha and beta constant primers. Reverse transcription of blood and skin TCR RNA was primed at alpha and beta constant regions. TCRdb re-derived calls from the 5' RACE reads in MiXCR, one entry per CDR3 protein. The data contain roughly 60,000 distinct CDR3 sequences, around 7.7% of them singletons.

This TCR derives from a male donor in good health. V and J are TRBV5-4 and TRBJ2-1; D might be TRBD2 (5 bases). As DNA, the CDR3 is TGTGCCAGCAGCGCTCCGGGATCGACTAACAATGAGCAGTTCTTC. It codes for CASSAPGSTNNEQFF.